Following are 15 T cell receptor beta chains from one sample sequenced in a study of a mutant IDH1 vaccine in newly diagnosed glioma. Measured with immunoSEQ multiplex PCR; TCRdb has only the in-frame clones, and not every one. The sample shows tens of thousands of clones, around 83% of them seen only once. This sample's time point: week 47, end of study. Each dose of the vaccine consisted of 300 ug of mutant IDH1 20-mer peptide, with topical imiquimod. These TCRs are of unknown antigen specificity. The sequences come from PBMCs, collected from a glioma patient whose treatment included an IDH1 peptide vaccine. The receptors originated from a man aged 25 to 40 with glioma.

The chain employs TRBV6-5 and TRBJ1-1; no definite D call. The CDR3 covers 12 residues. V lost 5 bases and J 1 base, leaving 5 bases between the germline ends. The germline CDR1 and CDR2 sequences are MNHEY and SVGAGI. In DNA, the CDR3 is TGTGCCAGCAGTACCGGGAACACTGAAGCTTTCTTT. Translated, it gives CASSTGNTEAFF.

The chain is built from TRBV15 and TRBJ2-1, with D possibly matching TRBD1 (6 bases). The CDR3 totals 15 residues. V dropped 5 bases and J dropped 4 bases, with 15 bases sitting between them. Germline V gives CDR1 LNHNV, CDR2 YYDKDF (reference sequence). CDR3 in DNA: TGTGCCACCAGCCTGGATGGGGGCCGATACAATGAGCAGTTCTTC. Protein sequence: CATSLDGGRYNEQFF.

This chain connects TRBV10-1 to TRBJ1-1; 8 bases are shared with TRBD1. CDR3 length equals 14 residues. Germline assignment: CDR1 WNHNN and CDR2 SYGVQD (reference sequence). The V and J ends lost 4 bases and 2 bases, in that order; junction bases with no gene match: 3. The CDR3 spells CASSVTGGNTEAFF. DNA for the CDR3: TGCGCCAGCAGTGTAACAGGGGGAAACACTGAAGCTTTCTTT.

The genes are TRBV6-1 and TRBJ2-3, with 8 bases identical to TRBD2. In germline, CDR1 is MNHNS, CDR2 SASEGT. V was clipped by 10 bases and J by 0 bases; unmatched bases: 6. CDR3 length: 14 amino acids. DNA for the CDR3: TGTGCCACCGTACTAGCGGTTAGCACAGATACGCAGTATTTT. Protein: CATVLAVSTDTQYF.

The genes are TRBV4-1 and TRBJ1-1; the match to TRBD1 covers 7 bases. V was clipped by 1 base and J by 2 bases; unmatched bases: 4. CDR3 size: 15 residues. The V gene's germline CDR1 is MGHRA and CDR2 YSYEKL. The CDR3 loop reads CASSQADRDNTEAFF. The CDR3 bases are TGCGCCAGCAGCCAAGCTGACAGGGATAACACTGAAGCTTTCTTT.

This clone was seen just once. This chain links TRBV15 with TRBJ2-7; D unresolved. Germline V gene data show CDR1 as LNHNV and CDR2 as YYDKDF (reference sequence). There are 13 residues in the CDR3. Trimming stripped 3 bases from V and 1 base from J, with 7 bases between. The CDR3 DNA reads as TGTGCCACCAGCAGTGGAAGATCCTACGAGCAGTACTTC. Amino acid sequence: CATSSGRSYEQYF.

The V gene is TRBV28, the J gene TRBJ2-7, with D uncertain. CDR1 is MDHEN and CDR2 is SYDVKM in the germline V gene. V was cut by 4 bases and J by 3 bases, with 4 bases left in between. This CDR3 region has 11 residues. CDR3 loop: CASSSRYEQYF. CDR3 sequence (DNA): TGTGCCAGCAGTTCCCGCTACGAGCAGTACTTC.

In its sample, this clone was seen a few times. J is TRBJ2-2 and V is TRBV7-9; the match to TRBD2 covers 7 bases. Germline CDR1 reads SEHNR; CDR2 reads FQNEAQ (reference sequence). This CDR3 contains 15 residues. Losses at the gene ends were 5 bases for V and 2 bases for J; bases not matched to a gene: 5. CDR3 in amino acids: CASSHRGVNTGELFF. Here the CDR3 DNA reads TGTGCCAGCAGCCACCGGGGGGTTAACACCGGGGAGCTGTTTTTT.

This clone was observed a few times. The genes are TRBV30 and TRBJ1-1, with 9 nucleotides matching TRBD1. In germline, CDR1 is GTSNPN, CDR2 SVGIG (reference sequence). V shed 0 bases, J shed 1 base, and the junction held 6 bases outside the gene matches. The CDR3 spans 16 residues. CDR3 sequence: CAWSVKQGAGNTEAFF. CDR3 DNA: TGTGCCTGGAGTGTAAAACAGGGGGCCGGGAACACTGAAGCTTTCTTT. Looking up the rest from reference TRBV30 and TRBJ1-1 gives the full variable domain: SQTIHQWPATLVQPVGSPLSLECTVEGTSNPNLYWYRQAAGRGLQLLFYSVGIGQISSEVPQNLSASRPQDRQFILSSKKLLLSDSGFYLCAWSVKQGAGNTEAFFGQGTRLTVV.

The rearrangement uses TRBV10-2 and TRBJ2-4, with 14 bases fitting TRBD2. V lost 5 bases to trimming and J lost 0 bases; unmatched junction nucleotides: 9. Germline V gene lookup returns CDR1 WSHSY and CDR2 SAAADI. This CDR3 has 19 amino acids. CDR3 in amino acids: CASSFGTSGGYLAKNIQYF. Written as DNA, the CDR3 is TGCGCCAGCAGTTTCGGGACTAGCGGGGGATATCTAGCCAAAAACATTCAGTACTTC.

This clone is a singleton in its sample. CDR3 sequence reads: CASFYKTPYEQYF. Written as DNA, the CDR3 is TGTGCCAGCTTCTATAAAACCCCCTACGAGCAGTACTTC. The V call is TRBV2, the J call TRBJ2-7; D remains ambiguous. This CDR3 region has 13 residues. The germline V gene encodes CDR1 SNHLY and CDR2 FYNNEI. V was cut by 8 bases and J by 2 bases, with 13 bases left in between.

The gene calls are TRBV6-5 and TRBJ1-2, with 8 nucleotides matching TRBD1. The CDR3 extends over 14 amino acids. V shed 6 bases, J shed 4 bases, and the junction held 7 bases outside the gene matches. Germline V gives CDR1 MNHEY, CDR2 SVGAGI. Written as DNA, the CDR3 is TGTGCCAGCAGGACAACAGGGGGTGGCTATGGCTACACCTTC. Its protein product is CASRTTGGGYGYTF.

This clone showed up just once. CDR3 amino acids: CASGWGTYEQYF. The CDR3 DNA follows: TGTGCTAGTGGCTGGGGGACCTACGAGCAGTACTTC. V is TRBV12-5 and J is TRBJ2-7, with D perhaps being TRBD1 or TRBD2 (5 bases each). The CDR3 extends over 12 amino acids. Germline values: CDR1 LGHNT, CDR2 FRNRAP. Trimming cost V 6 bases and J 2 bases, with 8 bases left between them. The variable domain in full, completed from reference TRBV12-5 and TRBJ2-7, reads DARVTQTPRHKVTEMGQEVTMRCQPILGHNTVFWYRQTMMQGLELLAYFRNRAPLDDSGMPKDRFSAEMPDATLATLKIQPSEPRDSAVYFCASGWGTYEQYFGPGTRLTVT.

The chain links TRBV27 to TRBJ2-7, with 10 bases lining up with TRBD2. The J segment lost 3 bases and the V segment lost 3 bases, leaving 5 bases of the junction unmatched. The CDR3 runs to 15 residues. CDR1 is MNHEY and CDR2 is SMNVEV in the germline V gene (reference sequence). For the CDR3, the DNA is TGTGCCAGCAGTTTGGCGGCTAGCGGGGGCTACGAGCAGTACTTC. It translates to CASSLAASGGYEQYF.

The chain couples TRBV7-8 to TRBJ1-5; D is perhaps TRBD1 (6 bases). This CDR3 comprises 16 residues. CDR1 is SGHVS and CDR2 is FQNEAQ in the germline V gene. V lost 4 bases, J lost 3 bases, and 16 bases lay in between. CDR3 coding DNA: TGTGCCAGCAGCTCACCGCAGGGGCTGGACAATCAGCCCCAGCATTTT. It specifies CASSSPQGLDNQPQHF.